This T cell receptor (beta chain) was recorded in a study of Tregs in tolerant kidney transplant recipients. This table comes from immunoSEQ multiplex PCR, and its TCRdb copy is limited to in-frame clones, with some not included. The sample lists over 55,000 clones, 80% to 90% seen once, with 5.2% in the top ten. The CDR3 covers 13 residues. CDR1 is SGDLS, CDR2 YYNGEE, per germline. Trimming shortened V by 0 bases and J by 0 bases, and 3 bases separated the two germline ends. The sequencing input was CD4+ T cells from blood. This clonotype was sampled from a human donor in good health. The chain joins TRBV9 to TRBJ1-1; no clear D gene. CDR3 region: CASSVEVNTEAFF. The CDR3 bases are TGTGCCAGCAGCGTAGAAGTGAACACTGAAGCTTTCTTT.